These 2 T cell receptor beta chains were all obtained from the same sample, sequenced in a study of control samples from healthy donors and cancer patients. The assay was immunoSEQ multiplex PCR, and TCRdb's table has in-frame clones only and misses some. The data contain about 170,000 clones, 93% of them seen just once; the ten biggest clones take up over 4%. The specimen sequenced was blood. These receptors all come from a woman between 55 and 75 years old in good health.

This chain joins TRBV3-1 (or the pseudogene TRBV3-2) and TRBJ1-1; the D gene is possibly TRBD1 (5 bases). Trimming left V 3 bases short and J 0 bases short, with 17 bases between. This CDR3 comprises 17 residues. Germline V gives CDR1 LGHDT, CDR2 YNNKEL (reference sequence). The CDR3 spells CASSQLPGPEMNTEAFF. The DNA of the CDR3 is TGTGCCAGCAGCCAGCTTCCGGGACCCGAGATGAACACTGAAGCTTTCTTT.

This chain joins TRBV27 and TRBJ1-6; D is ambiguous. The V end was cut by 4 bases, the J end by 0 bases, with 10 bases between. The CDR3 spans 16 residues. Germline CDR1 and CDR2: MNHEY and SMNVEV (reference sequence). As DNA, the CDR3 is TGTGCCAGCAGTTCTCGGGGAAGCTCCTATAATTCACCCCTCCACTTT. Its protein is CASSSRGSSYNSPLHF.